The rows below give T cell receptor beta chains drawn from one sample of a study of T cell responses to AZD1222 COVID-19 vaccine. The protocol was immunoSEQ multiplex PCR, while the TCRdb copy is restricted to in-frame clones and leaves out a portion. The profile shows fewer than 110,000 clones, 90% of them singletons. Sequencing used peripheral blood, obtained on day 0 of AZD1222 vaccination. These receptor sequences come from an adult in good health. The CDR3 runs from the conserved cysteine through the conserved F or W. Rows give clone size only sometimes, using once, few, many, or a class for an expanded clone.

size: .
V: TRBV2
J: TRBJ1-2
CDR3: CASTVGYGYTF

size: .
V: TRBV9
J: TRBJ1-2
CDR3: CASSVGADDGYTF

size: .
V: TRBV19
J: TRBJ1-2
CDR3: CASSIQGNYGYTF

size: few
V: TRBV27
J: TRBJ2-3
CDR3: CASSSLAGGSTDTQYF

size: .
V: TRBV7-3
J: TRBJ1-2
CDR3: CASSRRDGGGGYTF

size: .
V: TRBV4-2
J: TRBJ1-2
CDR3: CASSPPSGEGYGYTF

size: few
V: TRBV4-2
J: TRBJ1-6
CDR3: CASSQDRTRYSPLHF

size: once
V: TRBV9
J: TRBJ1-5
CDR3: CASSVGVGALGQPQHF

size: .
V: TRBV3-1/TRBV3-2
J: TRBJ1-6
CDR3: CASSPSSYNSPLHF

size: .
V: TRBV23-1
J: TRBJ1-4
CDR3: CASSQEGSTNEKLFF

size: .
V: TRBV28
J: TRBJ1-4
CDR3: CASSLCFWGRGGEKLFF

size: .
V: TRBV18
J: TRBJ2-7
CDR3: CASSPDSGAYEQYF

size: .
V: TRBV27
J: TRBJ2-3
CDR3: CASTPNELDTQYF

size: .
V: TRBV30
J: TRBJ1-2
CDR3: CAWRTPGTGDLSGYTF